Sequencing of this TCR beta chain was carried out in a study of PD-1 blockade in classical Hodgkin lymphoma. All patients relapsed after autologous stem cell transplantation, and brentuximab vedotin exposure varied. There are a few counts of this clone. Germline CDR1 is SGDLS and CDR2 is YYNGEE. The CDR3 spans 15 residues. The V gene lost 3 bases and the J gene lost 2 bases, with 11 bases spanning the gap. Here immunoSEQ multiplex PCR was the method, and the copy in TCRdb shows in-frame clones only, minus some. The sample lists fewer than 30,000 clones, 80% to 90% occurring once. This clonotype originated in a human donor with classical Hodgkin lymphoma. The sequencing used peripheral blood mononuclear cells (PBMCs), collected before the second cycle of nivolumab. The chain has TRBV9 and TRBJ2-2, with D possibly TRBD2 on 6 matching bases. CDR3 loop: CASSGRGYNTGELFF. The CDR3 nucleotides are TGTGCCAGCAGCGGTCGGGGGTACAACACCGGGGAGCTGTTTTTT. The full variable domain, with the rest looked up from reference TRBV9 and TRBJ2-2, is DSGVTQTPKHLITATGQRVTLRCSPRSGDLSVYWYQQSLDQGLQFLIQYYNGEERAKGNILERFSAQQFPDLHSELNLSSLELGDSALYFCASSGRGYNTGELFFGEGSRLTVL.